Presented here are 5 T cell receptor beta chains from one specimen sequenced in a study of read filtering for tumor transcriptome and immune sequencing. The library was built from around 0.4 ug RNA with molecular barcoded adaptors for alpha/delta and beta/gamma chains. TCRdb reprocessed the reads via MiXCR and lists one record per CDR3 protein. This repertoire shows some 40,000 distinct CDR3 sequences, 13% to 15% found once; its top ten account for 5.5% to 7%. Material: a population of CD138-negative cells sorted from bone marrow. Receptors were obtained from a donor at least 40 years old with multiple myeloma.

In its sample, this clonotype was seen many times. This chain joins TRBV5-1 and TRBJ2-1; 10 bases are a match to TRBD2. This CDR3 is built from 19 residues. CDR1 is SGHRS and CDR2 is YFSETQ in the germline V gene. The junction had 14 bases not matched to a gene; V was cut back by 0 bases and J by 5 bases. The CDR3 coding sequence is TGCGCCAGCAGCTTGGCTGACAGGGGAGGAACTAGCGGGAACAATGAGCAGTTCTTC. Encoded protein: CASSLADRGGTSGNNEQFF.

Only a few counts were recorded for this clonotype. J is TRBJ2-2 and V is TRBV9; D unclear. Looked up from germline, CDR1 is SGDLS and CDR2 is YYNGEE. The CDR3 length is 15 residues. V gave up 4 bases and J gave up 0 bases, with 10 bases separating them. CDR3 protein: CASSPVYPNTGELFF. DNA of the CDR3: TGTGCCAGCAGCCCGGTCTACCCGAACACCGGGGAGCTGTTTTTT.

This clonotype was counted many times. V and J are TRBV11-3 and TRBJ2-7, with TRBD1 matching 9 bases. This CDR3 is 15 amino acids long. V shed 5 bases and J 2 bases; nucleotides not matched to a gene: 7. Germline CDR1 SGHNT, CDR2 YENEEA. Written as DNA, the CDR3 is TGTGCCAGCAGCCCGGGACAGGGAATGACCTACGAGCAGTACTTC. This codes for CASSPGQGMTYEQYF.

This clonotype was recorded at least ten times. This sequence joins TRBV20-1 and TRBJ2-3, with 9 bases fitting TRBD2. The CDR3 totals 14 residues. V lost 6 bases, J lost 0 bases, and 4 bases stayed unmatched. From germline, CDR1 is DFQATT and CDR2 SNEGSKA (reference sequence). The CDR3 protein is CSAKLAGSTDTQYF. DNA for the CDR3: TGCAGTGCCAAGCTAGCGGGGAGCACAGATACGCAGTATTTT.

Concerning this clonotype itself: Given the absence of the conserved phenylalanine or tryptophan at the CDR3 end, a read error is likely. V and J are TRBV7-7 and TRBJ2-7, with D tentatively TRBD1 or TRBD2 (5 bases each). The germline CDR1 and CDR2 sequences are SSHAT and FNYEAQ (reference sequence). The CDR3 runs 15 residues. CDR3 nucleotides: TGTGCTAGCAGCTTAGCGCCAGGGAGTCAATACGAGCAGTACCTC. Its translation: CASSLAPGSQYEQYL.